These 7 T cell receptor beta chains were all obtained from the same sample, sequenced in a study of shared clonotypes between healthy human individuals. Libraries were prepared by immunoSEQ multiplex PCR; TCRdb keeps only in-frame clonotypes and omits some of them. The table lists approximately 2,300,000 clones, roughly 90% of them singletons. The specimen sequenced was naive CD4+ T cells from PBMCs. Subset denoted: CD45RA+ positively selected. These receptors all stem from a man aged 18 to 30 in good health. Some clones in this sample may be carry-over from other donors' samples.

This chain connects TRBV10-2 to TRBJ2-1, with TRBD2 matching over 9 bases. This CDR3 is 16 amino acids long. Germline CDR1 is WSHSY and CDR2 is SAAADI. V was clipped by 2 bases and J by 8 bases; unmatched bases: 10. The CDR3 region has the DNA TGCGCCAGCAGTGAGGCCCCGGGTAGCGGGGGCGATGAGCAGTTCTTC. Translation: CASSEAPGSGGDEQFF.

The chain couples TRBV5-6 to TRBJ1-1; possibly TRBD1 for D (6 bases). V lost 2 bases and J 1 base, leaving 9 bases between the germline ends. CDR1 and CDR2 from the germline V gene are SGHDT and YYEEEE. The CDR3 runs to 14 residues. The CDR3 region is CASSLAGENTEAFF. CDR3 DNA: TGTGCCAGCAGCTTAGCAGGGGAGAACACTGAAGCTTTCTTT.

V is TRBV2 and J is TRBJ1-1; possible D gene TRBD1, 5 bases. The germline gives CDR1 SNHLY, CDR2 FYNNEI. The ends were cut back, 8 bases at V and 2 bases at J, with 15 bases in the middle. There are 14 residues in the CDR3. CDR3 in amino acids: CASSAGSGNTEAFF. CDR3 in DNA: TGTGCCAGCTCGGCAGGGAGCGGAAACACTGAAGCTTTCTTT.

The chain couples TRBV2 to TRBJ1-5; D gene uncertain. This CDR3 is 14 amino acids long. The ends were cut back, 4 bases at V and 5 bases at J, with 12 bases in the middle. Germline V gene sequence: CDR1 SNHLY, CDR2 FYNNEI. As DNA, the CDR3 is TGTGCCAGCAGTGTAGGGTCCGGGGATCAGCCCCAGCATTTT. Protein product: CASSVGSGDQPQHF.

V gene TRBV6-1 combines with J gene TRBJ2-7; D call uncertain. With 6 bases removed from V and 1 base from J, the gap between germline ends came to 13 bases. CDR1 MNHNS and CDR2 SASEGT come from the germline V gene. The CDR3 consists of 14 residues. CDR3 bases: TGTGCCAGCAGCGATCAGGCCCTATCCTACGAGCAGTACTTC. It translates to CASSDQALSYEQYF.

The J gene is TRBJ2-2, the V gene TRBV6-1; TRBD2 matches at 10 bases. The CDR3 is 18 residues long. V lost 4 bases to trimming and J lost 4 bases; unmatched junction nucleotides: 12. Germline CDR1 reads MNHNS; CDR2 reads SASEGT. The CDR3 spells CASSGGVGLAGVTGELFF. The CDR3 DNA is TGTGCCAGCAGTGGAGGCGTTGGTCTAGCGGGAGTCACCGGGGAGCTGTTTTTT.

The rearrangement links TRBV20-1 to TRBJ1-1; D uncertain. Germline V CDR1 and CDR2: DFQATT, SNEGSKA (reference sequence). There are 10 residues in the CDR3. Trimming shortened V by 3 bases and J by 7 bases, and 6 bases separated the two germline ends. The CDR3 loop is CSASKGEAFF. DNA for the CDR3: TGCAGTGCTAGTAAGGGTGAAGCTTTCTTT.